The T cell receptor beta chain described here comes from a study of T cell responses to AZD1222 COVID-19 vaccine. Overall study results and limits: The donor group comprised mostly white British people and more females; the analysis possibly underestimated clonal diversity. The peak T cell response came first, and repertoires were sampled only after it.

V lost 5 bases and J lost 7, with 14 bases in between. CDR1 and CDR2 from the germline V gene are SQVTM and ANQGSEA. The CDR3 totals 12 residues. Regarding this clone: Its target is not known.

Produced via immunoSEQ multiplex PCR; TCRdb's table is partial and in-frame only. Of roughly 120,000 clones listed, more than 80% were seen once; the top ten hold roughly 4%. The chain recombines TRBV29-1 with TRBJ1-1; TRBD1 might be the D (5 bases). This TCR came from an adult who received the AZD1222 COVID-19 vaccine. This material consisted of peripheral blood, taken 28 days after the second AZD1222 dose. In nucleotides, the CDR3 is TGCAGCGTTCACTTTGGAGACAGTGAAGCTTTCTTT. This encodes CSVHFGDSEAFF.